This is a list of T cell receptor beta chains from one sample in a study of beta chain features in type 1 diabetes. The repertoire was sequenced with immunoSEQ multiplex PCR; TCRdb's copy has only in-frame clones and lacks some. This sample has approximately 100,000 clones; approximately 30% occur once, and the top ten carry 0.53%. Source material: central memory CD4+ T cells from blood. Receptors originate from a woman between 18 and 30 years old with type 1 diabetes. Each CDR3 is given with its conserved first and last residue. Each record gives: CDR3 DNA, CDR3 protein, clone size, V gene, J gene, D gene, CDR3 length. D genes are given only for firm matches. Rows give clone size only sometimes, using once, few, many, or a class for an expanded clone.

DNA: TGTGCCAGCTCACCGTTGACAGGGGCCAACACTGAAGCTTTCTTT
CDR3: CASSPLTGANTEAFF
size: .
V: TRBV18
J: TRBJ1-1
D: TRBD1
length: 15

DNA: TGTGCCAGCAGTCTTGGGACTAGCGGGGCAGAGCAGTACTTC
CDR3: CASSLGTSGAEQYF
size: .
V: TRBV6-5
J: TRBJ2-7
D: TRBD2
length: 14

DNA: TGCGCCAGCAGCGCGGACATGAACACTGAAGCTTTCTTT
CDR3: CASSADMNTEAFF
size: .
V: TRBV5-1
J: TRBJ1-1
D: .
length: 13

DNA: TGCGCCAGCAGCCAAGAAGGACAGGGGTTTGAAAAACTGTTTTTT
CDR3: CASSQEGQGFEKLFF
size: few
V: TRBV4-3
J: TRBJ1-4
D: TRBD1
length: 15

DNA: TGCGCCAGCAGCCTCCGGGACAAGAACACCGGGGAGCTGTTTTTT
CDR3: CASSLRDKNTGELFF
size: few
V: TRBV5-1
J: TRBJ2-2
D: .
length: 15

DNA: TGTGCCAGCAGCTGGGGGGGCGGGAGCGACAATGAGCAGTTCTTC
CDR3: CASSWGGGSDNEQFF
size: .
V: TRBV7-9
J: TRBJ2-1
D: .
length: 15

DNA: TGTGCCAGCACTGAGGGTAGCGGGAGCACTTATACGCAGTATTTT
CDR3: CASTEGSGSTYTQYF
size: few
V: TRBV2
J: TRBJ2-3
D: TRBD2
length: 15

DNA: TGTGCCAGCAGCACTCTAGCGGGAGTCGGCTACAATGAGCAGTTCTTC
CDR3: CASSTLAGVGYNEQFF
size: .
V: TRBV7-6
J: TRBJ2-1
D: TRBD2
length: 16

DNA: TGTGCCATCACCCCCGGAGCGGGAGACGCTGAGCAGTTCTTC
CDR3: CAITPGAGDAEQFF
size: .
V: TRBV10-3
J: TRBJ2-1
D: TRBD2
length: 14

DNA: TGTGCCAGCTCACCAGCGTCAAAAGAGACCCAGTACTTC
CDR3: CASSPASKETQYF
size: few
V: TRBV18
J: TRBJ2-5
D: .
length: 13

DNA: TGCGCCAGCAGCCAAGTATCGGGTAGCGGGGCTTACAATGAGCAGTTCTTC
CDR3: CASSQVSGSGAYNEQFF
size: .
V: TRBV7-9
J: TRBJ2-1
D: TRBD2
length: 17

DNA: TGTGCCAGCAGCAGACTAGCGGGCCGGCCCGGGGAGCTGTTTTTT
CDR3: CASSRLAGRPGELFF
size: few
V: TRBV5-8
J: TRBJ2-2
D: TRBD2
length: 15

DNA: TGTGCCAGCAGCCAAGGGGTCACTAGCGGGAGCTCCTACGAGCAGTACTTC
CDR3: CASSQGVTSGSSYEQYF
size: few
V: TRBV4-2
J: TRBJ2-7
D: TRBD2
length: 17

DNA: TGTGCCAGCAGTCCACCGAGACAGGGTGGGGAAAAACTGTTTTTT
CDR3: CASSPPRQGGEKLFF
size: .
V: TRBV28
J: TRBJ1-4
D: TRBD1
length: 15

DNA: TGTGCCAGCAGCAAAGGGACTAGCGGGAGCACAGATACGCAGTATTTT
CDR3: CASSKGTSGSTDTQYF
size: .
V: TRBV21-1
J: TRBJ2-3
D: .
length: 16

DNA: TGTGCCAGCAGCTTACAGGGATCCCAAGCCAAAAACATTCAGTACTTC
CDR3: CASSLQGSQAKNIQYF
size: .
V: TRBV5-4
J: TRBJ2-4
D: .
length: 16

DNA: TGTGCCAGTAGGAATAGCGGGTCGAACACCGGGGAGCTGTTTTTT
CDR3: CASRNSGSNTGELFF
size: .
V: TRBV19
J: TRBJ2-2
D: TRBD2
length: 15